A single sample gave rise to the 25 T cell receptor beta chains below, sequenced in a study of cytomegalovirus exposure and HLA in healthy donors. This PCR relied on a set of 60 Vbeta primers and 13 Jbeta primers. Assay used: immunoSEQ multiplex PCR; TCRdb lists only in-frame clones, some missing. The sample gives about 150,000 clones, more than 60% of which show up once; 8.5% to 12% is in the top ten. The sample comprised PBMCs. The receptors come from a man aged 30 to 39 in good health and CMV-seropositive.

J is TRBJ2-7 and V is TRBV7-9; no firm D call. V lost 5 bases to trimming and J lost 3 bases, with 8 bases between them. CDR3 size: 12 residues. CDR1 is SEHNR, CDR2 FQNEAQ, per germline (reference sequence). The CDR3 nucleotides read TGTGCCAGCAGCACTACCTACTACGAGCAGTACTTC. It yields the protein CASSTTYYEQYF.

The chain is built from TRBV30 and TRBJ1-2; 7 bases map to TRBD1. The CDR3 contains 12 residues. V was pared by 5 bases and J by 5 bases, with 5 bases of the junction left unmatched. Germline loops: CDR1 GTSNPN, CDR2 SVGIG (reference sequence). The CDR3: CAWRDSLYGYTF. The CDR3 DNA reads as TGTGCCTGGCGGGACAGTTTATATGGCTACACCTTC.

This chain uses TRBV30 with TRBJ2-3; D ambiguous. The CDR3 sequence is 12 residues long. From germline, CDR1 is GTSNPN and CDR2 SVGIG (reference sequence). V was cut by 3 bases and J by 6 bases, with 10 bases left in between. The CDR3 DNA is TGTGCCTGGAGGAACTCGGGTGATACGCAGTATTTT. The encoded protein is CAWRNSGDTQYF.

This rearrangement joins TRBV19 to TRBJ2-7; 12 nucleotides align to TRBD2. In germline, CDR1 is LNHDA, CDR2 SQIVND (reference sequence). The CDR3 covers 17 residues. V lost 3 bases, J lost 1 base, and 7 bases stayed unmatched. CDR3 in DNA: TGTGCCAGTAGTATGACTAGCGGGAGAAGGGGATCCTACGAGCAGTACTTC. Amino acids: CASSMTSGRRGSYEQYF. The full variable domain, with the rest looked up from reference TRBV19 and TRBJ2-7, is DGGITQSPKYLFRKEGQNVTLSCEQNLNHDAMYWYRQDPGQGLRLIYYSQIVNDFQKGDIAEGYSVSREKKESFPLTVTSAQKNPTAFYLCASSMTSGRRGSYEQYFGPGTRLTVT.

The rearrangement links TRBV11-2 to TRBJ2-1; tentative D call: TRBD1 (7 bases). The length of the CDR3 is 17 residues. Trimming cost V 5 bases and J 1 base, with 18 bases left between them. Germline loops: CDR1 SGHAT, CDR2 FQNNGV. CDR3 amino acids: CASSPGSGGISYNEQFF. The CDR3, as DNA: TGTGCCAGCAGCCCTGGGTCAGGGGGGATTTCCTACAATGAGCAGTTCTTC.

This clone was counted a single time. The gene calls are TRBV7-3 and TRBJ2-2; TRBD2 agrees at 7 bases. Germline V gene sequence: CDR1 SGHTA, CDR2 FQGTGA. The CDR3 is 15 amino acids. Losses at the gene ends were 5 bases for V and 4 bases for J; bases not matched to a gene: 7. CDR3: CASSRRLAGTGELFF. The DNA for the CDR3 is TGTGCCAGCAGCAGAAGACTAGCAGGCACCGGGGAGCTGTTTTTT.

This chain uses TRBV28 with TRBJ2-7; 8 positions agree with TRBD1. V dropped 6 bases and J dropped 3; count of bases not matched to a gene: 10. The CDR3 extends over 15 amino acids. Per germline, CDR1 MDHEN and CDR2 SYDVKM. This chain's CDR3 is CASRLPGQANYEQYF. CDR3 in DNA: TGTGCCAGCAGGCTACCGGGACAGGCGAACTACGAGCAGTACTTC.

V usage is TRBV11-3 and J usage is TRBJ2-7; 13 bases are a match to TRBD2. The CDR3 has 19 residues. Germline values: CDR1 SGHNT, CDR2 YENEEA. The junction had 12 bases not matched to a gene; V was cut back by 2 bases and J by 2 bases. DNA for the CDR3: TGTGCCAGCAGCTTAAGTCCCTGGACTAGCGGGAGAGATGCCTACGAGCAGTACTTC. It codes for CASSLSPWTSGRDAYEQYF. The entire variable domain, with the rest obtained from reference TRBV11-3 and TRBJ2-7, is as follows: EAGVVQSPRYKIIEKKQPVAFWCNPISGHNTLYWYLQNLGQGPELLIRYENEEAVDDSQLPKDRFSAERLKGVDSTLKIQPAELGDSAVYLCASSLSPWTSGRDAYEQYFGPGTRLTVT.

V usage is TRBV5-4 and J usage is TRBJ2-3; D is unclear. V was trimmed by 1 base and J by 0 bases, leaving 9 bases between them. This CDR3 has 15 residues. CDR1 is SGHNT and CDR2 is YYREEE in the germline V gene (reference sequence). CDR3 sequence (DNA): TGTGCCAGCAGCTTGCCCCTACTCAGCACAGATACGCAGTATTTT. It translates to CASSLPLLSTDTQYF.

Turning to this clone: This sample includes further DNA sequences coding for the same CDR3. The rearrangement joins TRBV7-9 to TRBJ1-4, with 9 bases that match TRBD1. The germline V gene encodes CDR1 SEHNR and CDR2 FQNEAQ (reference sequence). The CDR3 sequence is 14 residues long. The ends lost 3 bases at V and 4 bases at J; junction bases unmatched: 0. The DNA of the CDR3 is TGTGCCAGCAGCTTGGGACAGGGTAATGAAAAACTGTTTTTT. Translation gives CASSLGQGNEKLFF.

The chain carries TRBV5-4 and TRBJ2-7, with 9 bases aligning to TRBD1. This CDR3 contains 12 residues. The germline gives CDR1 SGHNT, CDR2 YYREEE (reference sequence). Unmatched junction bases numbered 3, after V lost 5 bases and J lost 6 bases. CDR3: CASRMDRGEQYF. The DNA for the CDR3 is TGTGCCAGCAGGATGGACAGGGGCGAGCAGTACTTC.

This chain connects TRBV30 to TRBJ2-6; 8 positions match TRBD2. J lost 4 bases, V lost 5 bases, and 7 bases had no gene match. The CDR3 runs 15 residues. The germline CDR1 and CDR2 sequences are GTSNPN and SVGIG (reference sequence). Here the CDR3 DNA reads TGTGCCTGGTTCCGGGGGGGGTCCGGGGCCAACGTCCTGACTTTC. Translating gives CAWFRGGSGANVLTF.

The chain joins TRBV13 to TRBJ1-1; D uncertain. This CDR3 is 13 amino acids long. Between the trimmed V and J ends, which lost 5 bases and 0 bases, there was a span of 7 bases. Germline V CDR1 and CDR2: PRHDT, FYEKMQ (reference sequence). The CDR3 coding sequence is TGTGCCAGCAGCCTCGGGATGAACACTGAAGCTTTCTTT. Encoded protein: CASSLGMNTEAFF.

This clone came up once. V gene TRBV19 combines with J gene TRBJ2-3; D is undetermined. Trimming shortened V by 0 bases and J by 5 bases, and 21 bases separated the two germline ends. The CDR3 loop spans 18 amino acids. Germline CDR1 reads LNHDA; CDR2 reads SQIVND (reference sequence). The CDR3 nucleotides are TGTGCCAGTAGTATAGAATCACCAACAGACAAGACCGGAGATACGCAGTATTTT. It yields the protein CASSIESPTDKTGDTQYF.

The chain uses TRBV7-6 and TRBJ2-3, with 9 bases that match TRBD1. This CDR3 has 14 amino acids. Germline values: CDR1 SGHVS, CDR2 FNYEAQ. The V segment lost 4 bases and the J segment 5 bases; nucleotides outside the gene matches: 4. CDR3 sequence reads: CASSSGQGLDTQYF. The CDR3 coding sequence is TGTGCCAGCAGCTCAGGACAGGGGCTAGATACGCAGTATTTT.

This chain uses TRBV28 with TRBJ2-1; 10 bases are a match to TRBD1. The CDR3 totals 15 residues. The J segment lost 6 bases and the V segment lost 1 base, leaving 3 bases of the junction unmatched. Germline V gives CDR1 MDHEN, CDR2 SYDVKM. The chain's CDR3 is CASSLLGQGLNEQFF. CDR3 nucleotides: TGTGCCAGCAGTTTATTGGGACAGGGGCTCAATGAGCAGTTCTTC.

V usage is TRBV7-9 and J usage is TRBJ2-2; D is undetermined. CDR1 is SEHNR, CDR2 FQNEAQ, per germline (reference sequence). V dropped 5 bases and J dropped 5 bases, with 6 bases sitting between them. The CDR3 is 12 amino acids. The CDR3 DNA reads TGTGCCAGCAGCCCCCTAACCGGGGAGCTGTTTTTT. Translating it yields CASSPLTGELFF.

The chain combines TRBV7-6 with TRBJ2-1, with 8 bases fitting TRBD2. Trimming at V came to 5 bases and at J to 10 bases, leaving 13 bases not matched to a gene. The CDR3 extends over 15 amino acids. Germline CDR1 is SGHVS and CDR2 is FNYEAQ. In DNA form, the CDR3 reads TGTGCCAGCAGCCTCTTAGCGGGAAGTCCCAAGGAGCAGTTCTTC. It translates to CASSLLAGSPKEQFF.

The genes are TRBV7-2 and TRBJ2-7; possibly TRBD2 for D (6 bases). Germline CDR1 reads SGHTA; CDR2 reads FQGNSA. Trimming shortened V by 2 bases and J by 7 bases, and 24 bases separated the two germline ends. The CDR3 consists of 17 residues. The CDR3 here is CASSLRAGGDGTGEQYF. In nucleotides, the CDR3 is TGTGCCAGCAGCTTAAGGGCGGGCGGAGACGGGACTGGTGAGCAGTACTTC.

This clone was observed a few times. V is TRBV9 and J is TRBJ2-1; D perhaps matches TRBD1 (5 bases). Germline loops: CDR1 SGDLS, CDR2 YYNGEE. With 3 bases removed from V and 1 base from J, the gap between germline ends came to 8 bases. The CDR3 runs to 14 residues. CDR3 sequence (DNA): TGTGCCAGCAGCGCAGGGAAATCCTACAATGAGCAGTTCTTC. Its translation is CASSAGKSYNEQFF.

The rearrangement joins TRBV11-2 to TRBJ2-7; tentatively, D is TRBD1 (5 bases). The CDR3 covers 13 residues. Germline V lookup: CDR1 SGHAT, CDR2 FQNNGV. V was trimmed by 1 base and J by 3 bases, leaving 7 bases between them. CDR3: CASSLGQFYEQYF. In DNA form, the CDR3 reads TGTGCCAGCAGCTTAGGACAGTTCTACGAGCAGTACTTC.

The chain has TRBV9 and TRBJ2-7; the D gene is possibly TRBD1 (6 bases). Germline-derived CDR1 and CDR2 are SGDLS and YYNGEE. Trimming cost V 4 bases and J 7 bases, with 18 bases left between them. This CDR3 has 14 residues. CDR3 sequence: CASSPIGGSREQYF. The CDR3 nucleotides are TGTGCCAGCAGCCCGATTGGGGGCTCCCGTGAGCAGTACTTC. Full variable domain (outside the CDR3, taken from reference TRBV9 and TRBJ2-7): DSGVTQTPKHLITATGQRVTLRCSPRSGDLSVYWYQQSLDQGLQFLIQYYNGEERAKGNILERFSAQQFPDLHSELNLSSLELGDSALYFCASSPIGGSREQYFGPGTRLTVT.

V is TRBV19 and J is TRBJ2-5, with a tentative D call TRBD2 (6 bases). Trimming cost V 4 bases and J 7 bases, with 22 bases left between them. CDR1 is LNHDA, CDR2 SQIVND, per germline (reference sequence). The CDR3 loop spans 16 amino acids. The CDR3 loop reads CASSKSGLGERRTQYF. In DNA, the CDR3 is TGTGCCAGTAGTAAGAGCGGGCTGGGAGAGAGGCGGACCCAGTACTTC.

This clone was counted between two and nine times. The chain links TRBV6-4 to TRBJ2-1; D unclear. The CDR3 extends over 14 amino acids. CDR1 is MRHNA, CDR2 SNTAGT, per germline. V lost 5 bases and J lost 3, with 11 bases in between. Written as DNA, the CDR3 is TGTGCCAGCAGTCCCAATACAGACTACAATGAGCAGTTCTTC. Residues: CASSPNTDYNEQFF.

This clone turned up a few times. Other nucleotide sequences from this sample produce the same CDR3. The chain joins TRBV7-9 to TRBJ2-1, with 8 bases that match TRBD1. The germline V gene encodes CDR1 SEHNR and CDR2 FQNEAQ (reference sequence). The trim removed 5 bases at V and 6 bases at J, leaving 6 bases unmatched. CDR3 length equals 14 residues. Here the CDR3 reads CASSPPGQVNEQFF. The DNA of the CDR3 is TGTGCCAGCAGCCCACCGGGACAGGTCAATGAGCAGTTCTTC.